A single sample is the source of the 15 T cell receptor beta chains below, sequenced in a study of blood T cell repertoires in COVID-19. Sequenced by immunoSEQ multiplex PCR; TCRdb stores in-frame clones only, minus some. Here the sample spans about 120,000 clones, more than 65% being singletons. The specimen was peripheral blood. The source is a woman of 80 years or more with acute or convalescent COVID-19.

The chain recombines TRBV5-4 with TRBJ2-2; 7 bases fit TRBD1. CDR3 length equals 15 residues. CDR1 is SGHNT, CDR2 YYREEE, per germline (reference sequence). After removal of 4 bases from V and 1 base from J, the junction contained 4 bases not matched to a gene. The CDR3 nucleotides are TGTGCCAGCAGCAGCACAGGGGTGAACACCGGGGAGCTGTTTTTT. It translates to CASSSTGVNTGELFF.

This clone was observed once. The chain links TRBV28 to TRBJ1-1; D might be TRBD1 (5 bases). Per germline, CDR1 MDHEN and CDR2 SYDVKM. V was clipped by 5 bases and J by 4 bases, with 17 bases between them. The CDR3 runs to 15 residues. As DNA, the CDR3 is TGTGCCAGCAGTCCGGGGGACCTCTCGGCCACTGAAGCTTTCTTT. Its protein is CASSPGDLSATEAFF.

The chain has TRBV11-2 and TRBJ2-1; no clear D gene. The CDR3 extends over 15 amino acids. Trimming left V 1 base short and J 7 bases short, with 14 bases between. Germline CDR1 reads SGHAT; CDR2 reads FQNNGV. Here the CDR3 DNA reads TGTGCCAGCAGCTTAGCCCTCATTGACTCTAATGAGCAGTTCTTC. Translating gives CASSLALIDSNEQFF.

The chain recombines TRBV6-5 with TRBJ2-7; TRBD1 aligns across 10 bases. The germline CDR1 and CDR2 sequences are MNHEY and SVGAGI. With V trimmed by 8 bases and J by 7 bases, 11 bases remained unmatched. The CDR3 runs to 14 residues. CDR3 DNA sequence: TGTGCCAGCCTCGCGACAGGGGGCGCGGGGGAGCAGTACTTC. Translating gives CASLATGGAGEQYF.

The CDR3 DNA is TGTGCCAGCAGCCAGGGGTCTAGCGGGAGCACAGATACGCAGTATTTT. It codes for CASSQGSSGSTDTQYF. The chain links TRBV7-6 to TRBJ2-3; 8 bases are shared with TRBD2. V lost 5 bases to trimming and J lost 0 bases; unmatched junction nucleotides: 7. Germline assignment: CDR1 SGHVS and CDR2 FNYEAQ. The CDR3 consists of 16 residues.

V and J are TRBV28 and TRBJ2-1; 7 positions agree with TRBD1. The CDR3 contains 15 residues. J was trimmed by 4 bases and V by 6 bases; bases with no gene match: 9. CDR1 is MDHEN and CDR2 is SYDVKM in the germline V gene. CDR3 protein: CASSPTGTFYNEQFF. CDR3 sequence (DNA): TGTGCCAGCAGCCCGACAGGGACCTTTTACAATGAGCAGTTCTTC.

The chain carries TRBV25-1 and TRBJ1-1, with D unresolved. Trimming stripped 2 bases from V and 5 bases from J, with 15 bases between. Germline CDR1 and CDR2: MGHDK and SYGVNS. The CDR3 sequence is 15 residues long. The CDR3 DNA follows: TGTGCCAGCAGTGAAAACCCAGTACAAGTTACTGAAGCTTTCTTT. Translating it yields CASSENPVQVTEAFF. The full variable domain, in which reference TRBV25-1 and TRBJ1-1 provide the parts outside the CDR3, is EADIYQTPRYLVIGTGKKITLECSQTMGHDKMYWYQQDPGMELHLIHYSYGVNSTEKGDLSSESTVSRIRTEHFPLTLESARPSHTSQYLCASSENPVQVTEAFFGQGTRLTVV.

The gene calls are TRBV10-2 and TRBJ1-1; no definite D call. V shed 4 bases and J shed 5 bases, with 14 bases lying between them. CDR1 WSHSY and CDR2 SAAADI come from the germline V gene. This CDR3 has 14 amino acids. This chain's CDR3 is CASSGSGGETEAFF. In nucleotides, the CDR3 is TGCGCCAGCAGTGGGTCGGGCGGGGAGACTGAAGCTTTCTTT.

This clone has just a few counts. CDR3 region: CASSNEGGYGYTF. The CDR3 region has the DNA TGTGCCAGCAGCAACGAAGGGGGCTATGGCTACACCTTC. The V gene is TRBV11-2, the J gene TRBJ1-2, with a tentative D call TRBD1 (6 bases). The V gene's germline CDR1 is SGHAT and CDR2 FQNNGV. Trimming cost V 5 bases and J 4 bases, with 11 bases left between them. The CDR3 runs 13 residues.

This clone came up a few times. The chain employs TRBV28 and TRBJ2-7, with TRBD2 matching 10 bases. With V trimmed by 5 bases and J by 5 bases, 6 bases remained unmatched. Germline lookup yields CDR1 MDHEN and CDR2 SYDVKM. The CDR3 consists of 14 residues. CDR3 sequence: CASSPAGGPDEQYF. DNA for the CDR3: TGTGCCAGCAGTCCAGCGGGAGGGCCAGACGAGCAGTACTTC.

J is TRBJ2-3 and V is TRBV6-4; 12 bases align to TRBD2. V shed 4 bases and J 9 bases; nucleotides not matched to a gene: 11. The CDR3 loop spans 16 amino acids. CDR1 and CDR2 from the germline V gene are MRHNA and SNTAGT. The CDR3 region has the DNA TGTGCCAGCAGTGCCCAACTAGCGGGGGGTCCTGTGACGCAGTATTTT. Its translation: CASSAQLAGGPVTQYF.

V usage is TRBV10-1 and J usage is TRBJ2-3; D may be TRBD1 (5 bases). The CDR3 contains 13 residues. The V gene lost 3 bases and the J gene lost 8 bases, with 12 bases spanning the gap. Per the germline V gene, CDR1 is WNHNN and CDR2 is SYGVQD (reference sequence). This CDR3 is CASSDPTQGTQYF. The CDR3 DNA reads TGCGCCAGCAGTGACCCTACGCAGGGTACGCAGTATTTT.

This chain's CDR3 is CASSQGSDNEQFF. The CDR3 DNA follows: TGTGCCAGCAGCCAGGGTTCTGACAATGAGCAGTTCTTC. The chain links TRBV11-2 to TRBJ2-1, with D possibly TRBD1 on 5 matching bases. Germline CDR1 reads SGHAT; CDR2 reads FQNNGV. The germline V and J ends were trimmed by 5 bases and 5 bases, with 10 bases remaining between them. The CDR3 runs 13 residues. Drawing the rest from reference TRBV11-2 and TRBJ2-1, the complete variable domain is EAGVAQSPRYKIIEKRQSVAFWCNPISGHATLYWYQQILGQGPKLLIQFQNNGVVDDSQLPKDRFSAERLKGVDSTLKIQPAKLEDSAVYLCASSQGSDNEQFFGPGTRLTVL.

V and J are TRBV9 and TRBJ1-2, with D maybe TRBD1 (5 bases). CDR1 SGDLS and CDR2 YYNGEE come from the germline V gene. V was cut by 4 bases and J by 3 bases, with 10 bases left in between. This CDR3 has 13 residues. The CDR3 nucleotides are TGTGCCAGCAGCTCGGGGGATGACTATGGCTACACCTTC. It yields the protein CASSSGDDYGYTF.

In its sample, this clone was seen a few times. This likely comes from a read error, as the CDR3 has no conserved phenylalanine or tryptophan at its end. The DNA is left out, because the CDR3 cannot be placed on it with certainty; the CDR3 is given as TCRdb lists it. The V gene is TRBV4-1, the J gene TRBJ1-3. Termini included, the CDR3 measures 11 amino acids. CDR1 and CDR2 (germline): MGHRA, YSYEKL. The CDR3 sequence: CASSQDNGGRV.